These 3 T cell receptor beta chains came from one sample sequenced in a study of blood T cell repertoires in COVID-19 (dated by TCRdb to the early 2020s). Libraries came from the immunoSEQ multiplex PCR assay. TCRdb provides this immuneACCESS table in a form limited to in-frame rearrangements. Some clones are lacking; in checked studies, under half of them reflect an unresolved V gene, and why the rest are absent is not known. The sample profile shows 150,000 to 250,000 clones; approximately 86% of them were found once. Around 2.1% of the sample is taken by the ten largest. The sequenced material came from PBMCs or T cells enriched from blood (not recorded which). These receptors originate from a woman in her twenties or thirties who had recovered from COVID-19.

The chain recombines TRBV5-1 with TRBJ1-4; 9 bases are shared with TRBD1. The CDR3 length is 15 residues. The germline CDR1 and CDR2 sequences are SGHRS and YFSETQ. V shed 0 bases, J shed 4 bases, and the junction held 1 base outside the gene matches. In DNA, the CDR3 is TGCGCCAGCAGCTTGGCGACAGGGGGTAATGAAAAACTGTTTTTT. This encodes CASSLATGGNEKLFF.

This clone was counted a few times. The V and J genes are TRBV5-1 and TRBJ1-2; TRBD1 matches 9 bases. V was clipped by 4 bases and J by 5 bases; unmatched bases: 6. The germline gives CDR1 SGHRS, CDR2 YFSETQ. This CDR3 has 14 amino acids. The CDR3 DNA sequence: TGCGCCAGCAGCGCCAGACAGGGGGGGTATGGCTACACCTTC. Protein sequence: CASSARQGGYGYTF.

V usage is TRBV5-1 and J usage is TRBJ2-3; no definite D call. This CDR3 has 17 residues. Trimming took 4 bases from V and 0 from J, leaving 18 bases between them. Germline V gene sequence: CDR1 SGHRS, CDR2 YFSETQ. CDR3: CASSARSSGASTDTQYF. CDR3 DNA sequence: TGCGCCAGCAGCGCACGAAGTTCAGGCGCAAGCACAGATACGCAGTATTTT.